The rows below give T cell receptor beta chains drawn from one sample of a study of blood T cell repertoires in COVID-19. Profiled with immunoSEQ multiplex PCR; TCRdb holds only in-frame clones, not every one. The repertoire holds approximately 120,000 clones, with approximately 80% as singletons. The sample was peripheral blood. Receptors originate from an elderly woman with active or convalescent COVID-19. The CDR3 runs from the conserved cysteine through the conserved F or W. The order of the fields is D gene, clone size, J gene, V gene, CDR3 DNA, CDR3 protein. A D gene is named only where the DNA matches it firmly. Only part of the rows carry a size: once, few, many, or a class if the clone is expanded.

d_gene: .; abundance: .; j_gene: TRBJ2-7; v_gene: TRBV5-1; CDR3nt: TGCGCCAGCAGCGTACAAGGACAGCTCTACGAGCAGTACTTC; CDR3aa: CASSVQGQLYEQYF
d_gene: TRBD2; abundance: .; j_gene: TRBJ2-7; v_gene: TRBV20-1; CDR3nt: TGCAGTGCTAGTTACAGCGGGATCTACGAGCAGTACTTC; CDR3aa: CSASYSGIYEQYF
d_gene: .; abundance: .; j_gene: TRBJ2-7; v_gene: TRBV7-3; CDR3nt: TGTGCCAGCAGCCCCCTAGGCGAGAGGGACGAGCAGTACTTC; CDR3aa: CASSPLGERDEQYF
d_gene: .; abundance: .; j_gene: TRBJ1-1; v_gene: TRBV29-1; CDR3nt: TGCAGCGTTGACCCACAGGCGAACACTGAAGCTTTCTTT; CDR3aa: CSVDPQANTEAFF
d_gene: TRBD2; abundance: .; j_gene: TRBJ2-1; v_gene: TRBV9; CDR3nt: TGTGCCAGCAGCGTAGTGGGCGGGAGCTCCTACAATGAGCAGTTCTTC; CDR3aa: CASSVVGGSSYNEQFF
d_gene: .; abundance: once; j_gene: TRBJ1-1; v_gene: TRBV5-1; CDR3nt: TGCGCCAGCAGCTTGGCACCGGGAAGCACTGAAGCTTTCTTT; CDR3aa: CASSLAPGSTEAFF
d_gene: TRBD1; abundance: .; j_gene: TRBJ1-2; v_gene: TRBV12-3/TRBV12-4; CDR3nt: TGTGCCAGCAGTGACAGGGGGCTTAGCTACACCTTC; CDR3aa: CASSDRGLSYTF
d_gene: TRBD1; abundance: .; j_gene: TRBJ2-3; v_gene: TRBV5-1; CDR3nt: TGCGCCAGCAGCCAAGACGGGACAGGCACAGATACGCAGTATTTT; CDR3aa: CASSQDGTGTDTQYF
d_gene: TRBD1; abundance: .; j_gene: TRBJ2-2; v_gene: TRBV7-3; CDR3nt: TGTGCCAGCAGCGCCCAGACAGGGTTGAACACCGGGGAGCTGTTTTTT; CDR3aa: CASSAQTGLNTGELFF
d_gene: .; abundance: .; j_gene: TRBJ2-2; v_gene: TRBV6-2/TRBV6-3; CDR3nt: TGTGCCAGCACCCCAGCGAGTGTAGTAGGCGGGGAGCTGTTTTTT; CDR3aa: CASTPASVVGGELFF
d_gene: TRBD2; abundance: few; j_gene: TRBJ2-1; v_gene: TRBV2; CDR3nt: TGTGCCAGCTCCATGGGAACTAGCGTTGGCAATGAGCAGTTCTTC; CDR3aa: CASSMGTSVGNEQFF
d_gene: TRBD1; abundance: .; j_gene: TRBJ2-7; v_gene: TRBV6-2/TRBV6-3; CDR3nt: TGTGCCAGCAGCCCCCGGGGACAGACCTACGAGCAGTACTTC; CDR3aa: CASSPRGQTYEQYF
d_gene: TRBD2; abundance: .; j_gene: TRBJ2-5; v_gene: TRBV11-2; CDR3nt: TGTGCCAGCAGCCACGCCCTAGCGGGTGGGGAGACCCAGTACTTC; CDR3aa: CASSHALAGGETQYF
d_gene: .; abundance: .; j_gene: TRBJ2-2; v_gene: TRBV19; CDR3nt: TGTGCCAGTAGTACCCCGACAGCATCCGGGGAGCTGTTTTTT; CDR3aa: CASSTPTASGELFF
d_gene: .; abundance: .; j_gene: TRBJ1-2; v_gene: TRBV6-5; CDR3nt: TGTGCCAGCAGTTACACGGCGGACTATGGCTACACCTTC; CDR3aa: CASSYTADYGYTF
d_gene: .; abundance: .; j_gene: TRBJ2-1; v_gene: TRBV5-4; CDR3nt: TGTGCCAGCAGCTTCAAACAGGATTCCGCCGATGAGCAGTTCTTC; CDR3aa: CASSFKQDSADEQFF
d_gene: TRBD1; abundance: .; j_gene: TRBJ1-6; v_gene: TRBV6-4; CDR3nt: TGTGCCAGCAGTCCCGGGACAGGGGCATGGTCACCCCTCCACTTT; CDR3aa: CASSPGTGAWSPLHF
d_gene: .; abundance: .; j_gene: TRBJ1-2; v_gene: TRBV19; CDR3nt: TGTGCCAGTATCAACCGTGGAGACTATGGCTACACCTTC; CDR3aa: CASINRGDYGYTF
d_gene: .; abundance: few; j_gene: TRBJ1-2; v_gene: TRBV7-2; CDR3nt: TGTGCCAGCAGCTTATCCCCGGGCTATGGCTACACCTTC; CDR3aa: CASSLSPGYGYTF
d_gene: .; abundance: .; j_gene: TRBJ1-4; v_gene: TRBV5-8; CDR3nt: TGTGCCAGCAGGGCACGCGGCTCAACAACTAATGAAAAACTGTTTTTT; CDR3aa: CASRARGSTTNEKLFF
d_gene: .; abundance: .; j_gene: TRBJ1-6; v_gene: TRBV2; CDR3nt: TGTGCCAGCAGGCCACCCCAGGGCTATAATTCACCCCTCCACTTT; CDR3aa: CASRPPQGYNSPLHF
d_gene: .; abundance: once; j_gene: TRBJ2-1; v_gene: TRBV5-1; CDR3nt: TGCGCCAGCAGCTATTTTCCTAGCGCCAACAATGAGCAGTTCTTC; CDR3aa: CASSYFPSANNEQFF
d_gene: .; abundance: .; j_gene: TRBJ1-5; v_gene: TRBV5-1; CDR3nt: TGCGCCAGCAGCTCCCGGACTGATCAGCCCCAGCATTTT; CDR3aa: CASSSRTDQPQHF